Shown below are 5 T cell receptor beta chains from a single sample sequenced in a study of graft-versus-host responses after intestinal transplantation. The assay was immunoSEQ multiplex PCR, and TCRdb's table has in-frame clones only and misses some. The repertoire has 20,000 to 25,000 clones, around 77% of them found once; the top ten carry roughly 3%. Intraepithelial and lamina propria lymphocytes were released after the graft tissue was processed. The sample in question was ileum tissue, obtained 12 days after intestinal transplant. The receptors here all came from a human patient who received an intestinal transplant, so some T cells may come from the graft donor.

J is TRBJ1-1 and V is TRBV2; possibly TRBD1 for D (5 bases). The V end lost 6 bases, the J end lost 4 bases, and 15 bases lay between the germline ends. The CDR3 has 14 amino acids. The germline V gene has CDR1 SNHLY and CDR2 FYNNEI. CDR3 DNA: TGTGCCAGCAGAGGCCCGGGGGTGTCCACTGAAGCTTTCTTT. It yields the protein CASRGPGVSTEAFF.

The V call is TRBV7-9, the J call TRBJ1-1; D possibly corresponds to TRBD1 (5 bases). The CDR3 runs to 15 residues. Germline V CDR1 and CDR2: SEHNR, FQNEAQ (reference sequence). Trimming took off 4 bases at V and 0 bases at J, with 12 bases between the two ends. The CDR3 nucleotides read TGTGCCAGCAGCTCCCGCGGGGGATTGAACACTGAAGCTTTCTTT. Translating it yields CASSSRGGLNTEAFF.

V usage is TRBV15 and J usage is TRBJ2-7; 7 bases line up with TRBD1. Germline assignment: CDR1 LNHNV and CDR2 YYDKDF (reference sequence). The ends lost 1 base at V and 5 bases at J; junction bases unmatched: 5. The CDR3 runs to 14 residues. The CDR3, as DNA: TGTGCCACCAGCAGAGGTGGGACAGTCGACGAGCAGTACTTC. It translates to CATSRGGTVDEQYF.

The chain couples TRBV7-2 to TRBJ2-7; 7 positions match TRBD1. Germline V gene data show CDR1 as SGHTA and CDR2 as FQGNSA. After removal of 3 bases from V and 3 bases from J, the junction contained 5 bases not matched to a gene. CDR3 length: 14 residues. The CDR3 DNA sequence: TGTGCCAGCAGCTTGCGAGGGACAGACTACGAGCAGTACTTC. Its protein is CASSLRGTDYEQYF.

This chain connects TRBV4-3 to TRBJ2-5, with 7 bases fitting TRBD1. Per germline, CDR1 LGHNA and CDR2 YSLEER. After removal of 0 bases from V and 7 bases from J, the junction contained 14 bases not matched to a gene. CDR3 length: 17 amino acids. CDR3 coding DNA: TGCGCCAGCAGCCAAGAACCTGGCGACAGGGTCCGTGCGACCCAGTACTTC. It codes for CASSQEPGDRVRATQYF.